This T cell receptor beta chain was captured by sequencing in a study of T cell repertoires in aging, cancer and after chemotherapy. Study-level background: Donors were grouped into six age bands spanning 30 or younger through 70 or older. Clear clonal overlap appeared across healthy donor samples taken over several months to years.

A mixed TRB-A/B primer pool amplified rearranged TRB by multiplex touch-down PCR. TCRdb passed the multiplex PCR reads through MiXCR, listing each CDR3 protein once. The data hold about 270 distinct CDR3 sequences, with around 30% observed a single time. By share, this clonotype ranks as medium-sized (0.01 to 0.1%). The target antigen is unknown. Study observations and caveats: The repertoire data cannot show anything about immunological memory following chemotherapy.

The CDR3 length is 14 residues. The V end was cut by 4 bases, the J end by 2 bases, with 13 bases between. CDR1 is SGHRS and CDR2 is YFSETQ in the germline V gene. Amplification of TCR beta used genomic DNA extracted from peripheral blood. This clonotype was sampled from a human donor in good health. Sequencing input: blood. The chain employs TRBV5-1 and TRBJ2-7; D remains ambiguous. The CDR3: CASSEDGLPYEQYF. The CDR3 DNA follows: TGCGCCAGCAGCGAGGACGGGCTTCCCTACGAGCAGTACTTC.